This section outlines one TCR beta chain sequence together with its context. It has no known antigen specificity. The record has no base qualities; no much larger clone is one base away. Library preparation used 5' RACE. Sequenced using an Illumina HiSeq 2000. Template switching added a universal primer binding site, and the final cDNA carried a unique molecular identifier that allowed TCR cDNA molecules to be counted accurately. Specific primers in the conserved constant-segment region were used to synthesize first-strand cDNA for TCR alpha and beta chains. To control for contamination, each cDNA library was double barcoded with a SMART-Mk sample barcode plus Illumina barcodes. Two successive PCR steps introduced TruSeq adapter sequences along with Illumina sample barcodes. TCR alpha and beta cDNA libraries were sequenced on the Illumina HiSeq platform with custom primers. Turning to the authors' computational methods: MiGEC was used to process raw reads and extract unique molecular identifiers, and MiXCR was used to find CDR3 positions. For each individual, recombination models were inferred using an EM algorithm with the repgenHMM and IGoR tools. Shared clonotypes were analyzed with the tcR package in R, and sharing was normalized by the product of cloneset sizes. To study raw recombination free of thymic and clonal selection effects, out-of-frame nonproductive sequences were analyzed. TCRdb reran the public reads through fastp at Q25 and MiXCR, keeping productive beta chains. Rows matching on CDR3 protein sequence are summarized as one entry with the most common DNA and genes. V and J calls and clone size were set by TCRdb, not the authors. A total of 690,000 or so distinct CDR3 sequences appear in this sample, under 9% of them only once. The ten largest clones take up 0.98% of the sample.

This sample stems from a study of identical twins (TCRdb year 2016). With respect to the entire study: To test whether fetal clonotypes persist, the study used deep sequencing on TCR alpha and beta repertoires from monozygotic twins, unrelated adults of various ages, and cord blood. To rule out contamination, the twin experiments were replicated at different times with different library preparation protocols. General conclusions and limits of the study: Abundant cord blood beta clonotypes carried fewer insertions; young adult naive repertoires showed a weaker similar trend, while memory repertoires showed none. Because the same donors could not be followed over many years, conclusions were based on cross-sectional statistical analysis. Invariant T cells such as MAIT and iNKT could partly confound zero-insertion analyses, though diverse VJ usage argued against this for most clonotypes. Compared with coincidental sharing between unrelated individuals, out-of-frame TCR alpha sequences shared between twins showed an excess of sequences with low generation probability. A weaker excess of twin sharing was found in beta out-of-frame sequences because the signal-to-noise ratio was lowered by fewer shared sequences. In monozygotic twins, out-of-frame TCR alpha sharing was systematically underestimated by recombination models, although the models agreed with sharing between unrelated individuals.

The CDR3 measures 16 amino acids from cysteine to phenylalanine. Only the CDR3 region is kept as DNA, spanning 48 bases read in frame from base 1. Trimming takes 6 bases from V and 4 bases from J, and the germline ends sit 16 bases apart. Looking up the germline V gene (reference sequence) yields CDR1 MNHEY and CDR2 SMNVEV. Every donor was a healthy Caucasian. The twin cohort consisted of three pairs of female monozygotic twins, all aged roughly 18 to 30 years. Peripheral blood mononuclear cells were used as the source from which RNA for TCR libraries was isolated. Separately, the same data were catalogued under a study of yellow fever vaccine responses in identical twins. From that second study: According to the authors, the vaccine-induced T cell response in identical twins seemed to be partly convergent and partly specific to each individual. In identical twins, the study followed T cell clones that responded to the vaccine with precision.

This receptor was identified in a woman aged 18-35 years in good health. Sequencing was done on a sample of PBMCs. The chain employs TRBV27 and TRBJ2-6, with the identity of the D gene unclear. The CDR3 in this case is CASSIYSSGGANVLTF. In nucleotide form, the sequence is TGTGCCAGCAGCATATACAGTAGTGGGGGGGCCAACGTCCTGACTTTC.